Below, 4 T cell receptor beta chains from the same sample are listed, as sequenced in a study of PD-1 blockade in classical Hodgkin lymphoma (TCRdb year 2020). Read against the paper, the sample's time point label means: cycle 1 day 1 (C1D1), immediately before nivolumab initiation. Every trial patient had relapsed after autologous stem cell transplantation, and cohorts A, B and C differed in prior brentuximab vedotin exposure. The library was obtained by the immunoSEQ multiplex PCR assay. In its TCRdb copy, this immuneACCESS table keeps in-frame sequences only and misses some clones. Where compared with another copy, unresolved V genes explain less than half of these, and the others have no known cause. A total of about 97,000 clones appear in this sample, approximately 80% of them only once. Clones ranked in the top ten supply 12% of the sample. The sample in question was peripheral blood mononuclear cells (PBMCs), obtained at baseline. All receptors derive from a human donor with classical Hodgkin lymphoma.

This chain's CDR3 is CASGVRDGLYEQYF. DNA for the CDR3: TGTGCCAGTGGGGTCAGGGACGGCCTCTACGAGCAGTACTTC. The chain joins TRBV7-9 to TRBJ2-7; the D call may be TRBD1 or TRBD2 (5 bases each). CDR3 length equals 14 residues. Germline-derived CDR1 and CDR2 are SEHNR and FQNEAQ (reference sequence). The V end lost 9 bases, the J end lost 3 bases, and 18 bases lay between the germline ends.

This chain connects TRBV11-3 to TRBJ2-3; D not resolved. From germline, CDR1 is SGHNT and CDR2 YENEEA. Trimming cost V 3 bases and J 0 bases, with 10 bases left between them. The CDR3 sequence is 15 residues long. The CDR3 DNA follows: TGTGCCAGCAGCTTTTCCCTGTCCAGCACAGATACGCAGTATTTT. It translates to CASSFSLSSTDTQYF.

The chain links TRBV10-3 to TRBJ2-1, with a tentative D call TRBD2 (6 bases). The CDR3 length is 14 residues. Per germline, CDR1 ENHRY and CDR2 SYGVKD. V lost 11 bases and J 8 bases, leaving 22 bases between the germline ends. The DNA for the CDR3 is TGTGCCTCAACCGGGACCCCGGGGGTCGATGAGCAGTTCTTC. This encodes CASTGTPGVDEQFF.

For this clone: Other DNA sequences in this sample translate to the same CDR3. The chain uses TRBV6-1 and TRBJ2-2, with D possibly called TRBD1 or TRBD2 (5 bases each). Per germline, CDR1 MNHNS and CDR2 SASEGT. This CDR3 has 14 residues. V was trimmed by 3 bases and J by 5 bases, leaving 10 bases between them. The CDR3, as DNA: TGTGCCAGCAGTGAGGGGGTATCTACCGGGGAGCTGTTTTTT. Translating gives CASSEGVSTGELFF.